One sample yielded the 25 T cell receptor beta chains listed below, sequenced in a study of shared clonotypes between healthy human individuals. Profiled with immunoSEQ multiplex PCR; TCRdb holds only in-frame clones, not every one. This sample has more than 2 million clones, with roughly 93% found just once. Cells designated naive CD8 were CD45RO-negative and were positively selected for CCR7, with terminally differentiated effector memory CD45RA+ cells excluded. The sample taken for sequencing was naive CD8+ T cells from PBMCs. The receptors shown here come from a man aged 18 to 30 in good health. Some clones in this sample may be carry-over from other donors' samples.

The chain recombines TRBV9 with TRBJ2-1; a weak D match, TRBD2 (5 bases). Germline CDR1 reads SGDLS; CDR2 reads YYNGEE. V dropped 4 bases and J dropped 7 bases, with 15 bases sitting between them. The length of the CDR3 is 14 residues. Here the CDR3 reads CASSPPPGVNEQFF. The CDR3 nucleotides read TGTGCCAGCAGCCCCCCTCCCGGGGTGAATGAGCAGTTCTTC.

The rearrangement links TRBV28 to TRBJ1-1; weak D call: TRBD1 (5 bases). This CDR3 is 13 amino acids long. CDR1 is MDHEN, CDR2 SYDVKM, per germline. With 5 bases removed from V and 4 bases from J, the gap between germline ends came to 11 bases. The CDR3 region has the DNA TGTGCCAGCAGTATTGGGACGATCACTGAAGCTTTCTTT. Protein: CASSIGTITEAFF.

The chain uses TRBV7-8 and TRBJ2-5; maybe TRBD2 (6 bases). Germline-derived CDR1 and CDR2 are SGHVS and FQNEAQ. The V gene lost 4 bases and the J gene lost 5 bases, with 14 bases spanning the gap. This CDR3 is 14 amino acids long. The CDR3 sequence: CASSSRTIGETQYF. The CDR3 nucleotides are TGTGCCAGCAGCTCCCGGACTATCGGGGAGACCCAGTACTTC.

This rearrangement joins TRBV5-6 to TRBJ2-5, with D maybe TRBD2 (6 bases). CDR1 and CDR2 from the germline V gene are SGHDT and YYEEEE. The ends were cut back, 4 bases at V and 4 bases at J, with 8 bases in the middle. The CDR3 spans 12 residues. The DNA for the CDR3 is TGTGCCAGCAGCATGGGAGGAGAGACCCAGTACTTC. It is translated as CASSMGGETQYF. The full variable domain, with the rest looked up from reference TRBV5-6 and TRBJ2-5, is DAGVTQSPTHLIKTRGQQVTLRCSPKSGHDTVSWYQQALGQGPQFIFQYYEEEERQRGNFPDRFSGHQFPNYSSELNVNALLLGDSALYLCASSMGGETQYFGPGTRLLVL.

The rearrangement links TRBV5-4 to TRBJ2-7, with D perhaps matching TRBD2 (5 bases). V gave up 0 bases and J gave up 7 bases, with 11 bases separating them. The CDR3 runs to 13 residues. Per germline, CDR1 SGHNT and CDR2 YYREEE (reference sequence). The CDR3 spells CASSLGRGWEQYF. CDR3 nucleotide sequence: TGTGCCAGCAGCTTGGGTCGGGGTTGGGAGCAGTACTTC.

CDR3 sequence reads: CASSSSPMTQYF. The CDR3 bases are TGTGCCAGCAGCTCGTCTCCTATGACGCAGTATTTT. The V call is TRBV7-9, the J call TRBJ2-3; D uncertain. The CDR3 spans 12 residues. The germline CDR1 and CDR2 sequences are SEHNR and FQNEAQ (reference sequence). V lost 4 bases, J lost 9 bases, and 11 bases lay in between.

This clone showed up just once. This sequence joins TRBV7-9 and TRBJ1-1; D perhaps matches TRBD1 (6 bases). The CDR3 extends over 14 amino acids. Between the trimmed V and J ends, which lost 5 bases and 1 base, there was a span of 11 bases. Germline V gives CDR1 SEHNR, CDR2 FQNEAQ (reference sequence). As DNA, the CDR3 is TGTGCCAGCAGCGTAAGGGACACGAACACTGAAGCTTTCTTT. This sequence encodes CASSVRDTNTEAFF.

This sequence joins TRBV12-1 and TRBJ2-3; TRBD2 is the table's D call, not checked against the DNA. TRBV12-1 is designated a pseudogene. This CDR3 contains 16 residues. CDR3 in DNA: TGTGCCAGCAGCGAGGTAGCCAAACCTAGCACAGATACGCAGTATTTT. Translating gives CASSEVAKPSTDTQYF.

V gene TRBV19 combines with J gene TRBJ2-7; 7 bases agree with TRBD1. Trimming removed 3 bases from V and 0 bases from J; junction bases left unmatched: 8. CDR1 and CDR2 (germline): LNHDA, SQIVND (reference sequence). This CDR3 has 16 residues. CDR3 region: CASSMVLAGGSYEQYF. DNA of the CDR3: TGTGCCAGTAGTATGGTTCTGGCAGGGGGCTCCTACGAGCAGTACTTC.

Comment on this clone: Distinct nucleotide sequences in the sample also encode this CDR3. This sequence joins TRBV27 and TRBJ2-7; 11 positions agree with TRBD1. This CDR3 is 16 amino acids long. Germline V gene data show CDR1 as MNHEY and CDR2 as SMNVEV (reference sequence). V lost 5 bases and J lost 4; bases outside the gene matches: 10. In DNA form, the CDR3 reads TGTGCCAGCAGTCTGTTGGGCGGACAGGGGGCTTACGAGCAGTACTTC. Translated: CASSLLGGQGAYEQYF.

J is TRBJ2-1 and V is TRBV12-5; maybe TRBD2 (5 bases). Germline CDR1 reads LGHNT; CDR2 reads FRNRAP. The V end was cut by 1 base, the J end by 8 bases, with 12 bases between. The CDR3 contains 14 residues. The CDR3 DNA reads TGTGCTAGTGGTTTGGCGGAGGTCAATCATGAGCAGTTCTTC. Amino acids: CASGLAEVNHEQFF. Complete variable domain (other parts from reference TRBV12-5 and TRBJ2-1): DARVTQTPRHKVTEMGQEVTMRCQPILGHNTVFWYRQTMMQGLELLAYFRNRAPLDDSGMPKDRFSAEMPDATLATLKIQPSEPRDSAVYFCASGLAEVNHEQFFGPGTRLTVL.

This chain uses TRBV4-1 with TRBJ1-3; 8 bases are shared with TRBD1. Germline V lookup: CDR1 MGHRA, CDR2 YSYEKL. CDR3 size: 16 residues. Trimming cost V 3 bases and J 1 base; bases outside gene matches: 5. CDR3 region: CASSHPDRVSGNTIYF. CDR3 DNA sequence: TGCGCCAGCAGCCACCCGGACAGGGTGTCTGGAAACACCATATATTTT.

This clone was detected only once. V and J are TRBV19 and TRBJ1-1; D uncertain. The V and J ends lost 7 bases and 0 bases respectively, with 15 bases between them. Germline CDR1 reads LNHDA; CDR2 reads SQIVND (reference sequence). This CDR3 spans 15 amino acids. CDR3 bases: TGTGCCAGTACCCCCCGAGCCTGGTTGAACACTGAAGCTTTCTTT. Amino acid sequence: CASTPRAWLNTEAFF.

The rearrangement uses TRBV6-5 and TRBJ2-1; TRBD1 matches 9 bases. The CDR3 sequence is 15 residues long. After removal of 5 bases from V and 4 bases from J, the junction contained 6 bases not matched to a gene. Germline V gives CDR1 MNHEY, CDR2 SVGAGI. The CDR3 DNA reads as TGTGCCAGCAGTACCGGGACAGGGCCTTACAATGAGCAGTTCTTC. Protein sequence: CASSTGTGPYNEQFF.

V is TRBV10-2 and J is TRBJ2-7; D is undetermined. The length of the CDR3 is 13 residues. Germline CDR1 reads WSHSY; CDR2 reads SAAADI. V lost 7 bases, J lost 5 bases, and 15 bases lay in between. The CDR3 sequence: CASTAHLMDEQYF. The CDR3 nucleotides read TGCGCCAGCACGGCCCACCTTATGGACGAGCAGTACTTC.

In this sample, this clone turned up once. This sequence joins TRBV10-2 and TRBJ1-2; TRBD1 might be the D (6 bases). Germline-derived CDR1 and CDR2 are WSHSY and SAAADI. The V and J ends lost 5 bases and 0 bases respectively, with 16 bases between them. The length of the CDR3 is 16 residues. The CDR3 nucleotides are TGCGCCAGCAGTAAAGGAAGACAGGTTGCTAACTATGGCTACACCTTC. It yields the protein CASSKGRQVANYGYTF.

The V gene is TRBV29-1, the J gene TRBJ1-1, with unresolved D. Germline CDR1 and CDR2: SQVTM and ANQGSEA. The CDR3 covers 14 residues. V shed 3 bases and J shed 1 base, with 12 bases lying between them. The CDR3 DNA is TGCAGCGTTGAGGGAATCTGGGGGAACACTGAAGCTTTCTTT. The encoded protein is CSVEGIWGNTEAFF.

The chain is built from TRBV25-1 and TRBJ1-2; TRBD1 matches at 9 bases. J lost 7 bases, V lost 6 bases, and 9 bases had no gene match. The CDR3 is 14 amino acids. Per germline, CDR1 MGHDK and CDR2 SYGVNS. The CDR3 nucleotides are TGTGCCAGCAGAACAGGGGGCGTCTCTGGTGGCTACACCTTC. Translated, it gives CASRTGGVSGGYTF.

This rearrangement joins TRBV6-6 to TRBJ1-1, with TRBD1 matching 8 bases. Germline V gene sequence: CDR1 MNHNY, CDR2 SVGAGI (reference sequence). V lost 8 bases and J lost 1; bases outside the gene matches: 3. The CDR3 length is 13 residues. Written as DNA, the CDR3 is TGTGCCAGCCCAGGGGGCGGGAACACTGAAGCTTTCTTT. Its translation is CASPGGGNTEAFF.

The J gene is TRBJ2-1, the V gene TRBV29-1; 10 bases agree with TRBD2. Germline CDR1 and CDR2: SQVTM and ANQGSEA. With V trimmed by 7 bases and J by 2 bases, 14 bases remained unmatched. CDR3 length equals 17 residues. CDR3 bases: TGCAGCGCCCGACTACCTTTACTAGCGGGGACCTACAATGAGCAGTTCTTC. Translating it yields CSARLPLLAGTYNEQFF.

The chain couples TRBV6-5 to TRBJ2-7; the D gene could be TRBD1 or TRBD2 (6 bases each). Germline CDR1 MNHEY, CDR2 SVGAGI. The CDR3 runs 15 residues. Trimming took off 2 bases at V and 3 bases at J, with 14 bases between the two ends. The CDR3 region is CASSYMGGRNYEQYF. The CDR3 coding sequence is TGTGCCAGCAGTTACATGGGGGGCAGAAACTACGAGCAGTACTTC.

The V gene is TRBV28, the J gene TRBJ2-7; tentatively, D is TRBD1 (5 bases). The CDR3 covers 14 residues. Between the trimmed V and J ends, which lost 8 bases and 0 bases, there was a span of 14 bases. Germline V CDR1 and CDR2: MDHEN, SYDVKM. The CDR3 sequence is CASQQVASSYEQYF. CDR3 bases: TGTGCCAGCCAACAGGTCGCGAGCTCCTACGAGCAGTACTTC.

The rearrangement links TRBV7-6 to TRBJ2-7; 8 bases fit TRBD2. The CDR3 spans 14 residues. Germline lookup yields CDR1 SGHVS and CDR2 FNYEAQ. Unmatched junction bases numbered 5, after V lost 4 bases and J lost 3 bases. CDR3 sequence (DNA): TGTGCCAGCAGCTCCAGCGGGAGTTTCTACGAGCAGTACTTC. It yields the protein CASSSSGSFYEQYF.

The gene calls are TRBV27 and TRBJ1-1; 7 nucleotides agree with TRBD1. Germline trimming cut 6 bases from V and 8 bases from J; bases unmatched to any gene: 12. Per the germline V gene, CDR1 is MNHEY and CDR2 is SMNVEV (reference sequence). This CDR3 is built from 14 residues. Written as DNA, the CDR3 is TGTGCCAGCAGCCCAACGGTAGGGGGCGAGGAAGCTTTCTTT. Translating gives CASSPTVGGEEAFF.

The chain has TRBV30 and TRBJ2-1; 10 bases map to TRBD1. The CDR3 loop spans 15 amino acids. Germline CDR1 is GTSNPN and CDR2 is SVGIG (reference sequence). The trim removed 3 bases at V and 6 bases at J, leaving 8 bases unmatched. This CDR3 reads CAWSLGQGRTNEQFF. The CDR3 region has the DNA TGTGCCTGGAGCCTGGGACAGGGGAGGACCAATGAGCAGTTCTTC.